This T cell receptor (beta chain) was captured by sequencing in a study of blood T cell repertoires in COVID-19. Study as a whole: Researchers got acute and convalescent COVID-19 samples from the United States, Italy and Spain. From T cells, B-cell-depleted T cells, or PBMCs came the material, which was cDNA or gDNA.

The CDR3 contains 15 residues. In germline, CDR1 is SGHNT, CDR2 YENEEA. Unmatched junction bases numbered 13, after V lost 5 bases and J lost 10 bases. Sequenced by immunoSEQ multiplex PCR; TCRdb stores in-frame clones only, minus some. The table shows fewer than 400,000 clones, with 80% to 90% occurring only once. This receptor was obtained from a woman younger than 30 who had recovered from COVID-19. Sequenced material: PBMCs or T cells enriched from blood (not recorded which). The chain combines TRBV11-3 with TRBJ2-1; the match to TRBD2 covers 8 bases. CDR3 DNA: TGTGCCAGCAGCCCCCGGGACTCCGGGAGGGACGAGCAGTTCTTC. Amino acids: CASSPRDSGRDEQFF.